These T cell receptor beta chains were read from a single sample in a study of PD-1 blockade in classical Hodgkin lymphoma. The data were produced by immunoSEQ multiplex PCR, yet TCRdb's version contains in-frame clones alone and is incomplete. This repertoire shows 20,000 to 25,000 clones, around 80% found once; its top ten account for approximately 44%. The sequencing here drew on peripheral blood mononuclear cells (PBMCs), taken before the second cycle of nivolumab. The receptor set was obtained from a human donor with classical Hodgkin lymphoma. Each CDR3 is given with its conserved first and last residue. The D gene is left open where the match is weak. Size tells how often a clone was seen (once, few, many) or the class of an expanded clone, and some rows leave it out.

V gene,clone size,J gene,D gene,CDR3 DNA,CDR3 protein
TRBV7-8,NA,TRBJ2-5,NA,TGTGCCAGCAGCTTTGCCGGCGGGCCCCCTGAGACCCAGTACTTC,CASSFAGGPPETQYF
TRBV4-2,medium-sized,TRBJ2-1,NA,TGTGCCAGCAGCCAAGAGCACAGCTCCTACAATGAGCAGTTCTTC,CASSQEHSSYNEQFF
TRBV12-5,NA,TRBJ1-1,TRBD1,TGTGCTAGTGGTTTGGGGCCGGGACAGGTAGCTTTCTTT,CASGLGPGQVAFF
TRBV19,NA,TRBJ1-2,TRBD1,TGTGCCAGTAGCACCCAGACAGGGTATGGCTACACCTTC,CASSTQTGYGYTF
TRBV5-1,NA,TRBJ2-5,TRBD1,TGCGCCAGCAGCTTAGGACAGGGTCGCGTTGAGACCCAGTACTTC,CASSLGQGRVETQYF
TRBV7-8,NA,TRBJ1-3,NA,TGTGCCAGCAGTCGACCAGGCCTAAACTCTGGAAACACCATATATTTT,CASSRPGLNSGNTIYF
TRBV4-3,few,TRBJ2-7,TRBD2,TGCGCCAGCAGCCAATCGCGAGGACTAGCGGGAGGCGAGCAGTACTTC,CASSQSRGLAGGEQYF
TRBV18,NA,TRBJ2-4,NA,TGTGCCAGCTCACCCCGGGTCGGACAGAACATTCAGTACTTC,CASSPRVGQNIQYF
TRBV5-4,NA,TRBJ2-1,TRBD2,TGTGCCAGCAGTAACGGGGGGACCTCCTCCTACAATGAGCAGTTCTTC,CASSNGGTSSYNEQFF
TRBV19,NA,TRBJ2-3,NA,TGTGCCATTTCGGCCAGGTTCCGACACACAGATACGCAGTATTTT,CAISARFRHTDTQYF
TRBV7-9,once,TRBJ2-1,NA,TGTGCCAGCAGCTTAGAACTAGCTGTGAATGAGCAGTTCTTC,CASSLELAVNEQFF
TRBV18,NA,TRBJ1-2,TRBD1,TGTGCCAGCTCACTATCGGGACAGGGTAATGGCTACACCTTC,CASSLSGQGNGYTF
TRBV5-1,NA,TRBJ1-2,NA,TGCGCCAGCAGCTTGGCCCAGTGGACCCAGGGAGAAGGCTACACCTTC,CASSLAQWTQGEGYTF
TRBV7-9,NA,TRBJ1-6,TRBD1,TGTGCCAGCAGTCTCTACCGGGACAGGGATTCACCCCTCCACTTT,CASSLYRDRDSPLHF
TRBV5-6,NA,TRBJ1-4,TRBD1,TGTGCCAGCAGCCACCGGGACAGGGGAGAAGCACGAGAAAAACTGTTTTTT,CASSHRDRGEAREKLFF
TRBV6-1,NA,TRBJ2-6,NA,TGTGCCAGCTGGATCTCTGGGGCCAACGTCCTGACTTTC,CASWISGANVLTF
TRBV7-9,NA,TRBJ2-7,NA,TGTGCCAGCAGCCCCGGTCACGAGCAGTACTTC,CASSPGHEQYF
TRBV11-2,NA,TRBJ1-5,NA,TGTGCCAGCAGCTTAGGTTCCCCAAATCAGCCCCAGCATTTT,CASSLGSPNQPQHF
TRBV18,NA,TRBJ2-2,NA,TGTGCCAGCTCGCAACTAAGCCCCGGGGAGCTGTTTTTT,CASSQLSPGELFF
TRBV19,NA,TRBJ1-1,NA,TGTGCCAGTAGTATACACCCCCAGGGGCCCGCTGAAGCTTTCTTT,CASSIHPQGPAEAFF
TRBV11-3,few,TRBJ2-3,NA,TGTGCCAGCACCCCTTCCGCAGGGGACACAGATACGCAGTATTTT,CASTPSAGDTDTQYF
TRBV5-4,NA,TRBJ2-3,TRBD2,TGTGCCAGCAGCTTGGAATCCGGGACTAGCGAACATACGCAGTATTTT,CASSLESGTSEHTQYF
TRBV29-1,NA,TRBJ2-3,TRBD2,TGCAGCGTTGAACAACTAGCGGGAGGAGGAGATACGCAGTATTTT,CSVEQLAGGGDTQYF
TRBV29-1,NA,TRBJ2-7,NA,TGCAGCGTTGAAGGAGCTGGCCCCTACGAGCAGTACTTC,CSVEGAGPYEQYF
TRBV2,medium-sized,TRBJ1-1,NA,TGTGCCAGCGAATCCGATAGTACTGAAGCTTTCTTT,CASESDSTEAFF
TRBV6-1,few,TRBJ1-2,NA,TGTGCCAGCAGTGAAGTTGGATATGGCTACACCTTC,CASSEVGYGYTF
TRBV29-1,NA,TRBJ2-5,NA,TGCAGCGTCAGACGTACCCAAGAGACCCAGTACTTC,CSVRRTQETQYF
TRBV19,NA,TRBJ2-3,TRBD1,TGTGCCAGTAGTGGCAGGGGGAGCACAGATACGCAGTATTTT,CASSGRGSTDTQYF
TRBV7-9,once,TRBJ1-1,NA,TGTGCCAGCAGCGGCTACCGGGACAACACTGAAGCTTTCTTT,CASSGYRDNTEAFF
TRBV30,NA,TRBJ2-2,TRBD2,TGTGCCTGGAGGGCAAGCGGGAGCGGGGCCGGGGAGCTGTTTTTT,CAWRASGSGAGELFF
TRBV11-3,few,TRBJ2-7,NA,TGTGCCAGCAGCTTTCTCGGGGCCTCATCGGCCGAGCAGTACTTC,CASSFLGASSAEQYF
TRBV18,NA,TRBJ1-3,NA,TGTGCCAGCTCACCGAGACAAACGTCTGGAAACACCATATATTTT,CASSPRQTSGNTIYF
TRBV6-1,once,TRBJ2-1,TRBD2,TGTGCCAGCAGTGGCCTAGTAGCGGGAACCTACAATGAGCAGTTCTTC,CASSGLVAGTYNEQFF
TRBV5-6,NA,TRBJ1-5,NA,TGTGCCAGCAGCTTGGCCCAGGGGATGAGCAATCAGCCCCAGCATTTT,CASSLAQGMSNQPQHF
TRBV2,NA,TRBJ1-2,TRBD1,TGTGCCAGCAGTGATTCACTCAGCGACAGGGACCGGGGCTACACCTTC,CASSDSLSDRDRGYTF
TRBV14,once,TRBJ2-3,TRBD2,TGTGCCAGCAGCCAAACTACCAGCGGGGGGGCCGGAGATACGCAGTATTTT,CASSQTTSGGAGDTQYF
TRBV21-1,NA,TRBJ1-1,NA,TGTGCCAGCAGCTGGCCAGGGCCGAACACTGAAGCTTTCTTT,CASSWPGPNTEAFF
TRBV6-6,NA,TRBJ2-7,NA,TGTGCCAGCAGTTCTCTCAGTTACTCCTACGAGCAGTACTTC,CASSSLSYSYEQYF
TRBV11-2,few,TRBJ2-1,TRBD2,TGTGCCAGCAGCTCAAAAGGTCCGGCGGGGGAGGACAATGAGCAGTTCTTC,CASSSKGPAGEDNEQFF
TRBV9,NA,TRBJ2-5,NA,TGTGCCAGCAGCGTAGGCGATCTAGCTCCAGAGACCCAGTACTTC,CASSVGDLAPETQYF
TRBV6-1,NA,TRBJ1-3,NA,TGTGCCAGCAGTGTTAAGGGTTCGGGAAACACCATATATTTT,CASSVKGSGNTIYF
TRBV6-1,NA,TRBJ2-7,TRBD2,TGTGCCAGCAGTGAAGCGGCGGGGGGGTCCCGGGGCTACGAGCAGTACTTC,CASSEAAGGSRGYEQYF
TRBV30,few,TRBJ2-2,NA,TGTGCCTGGAGTGTATCGGGTACCGGGGAGCTGTTTTTT,CAWSVSGTGELFF